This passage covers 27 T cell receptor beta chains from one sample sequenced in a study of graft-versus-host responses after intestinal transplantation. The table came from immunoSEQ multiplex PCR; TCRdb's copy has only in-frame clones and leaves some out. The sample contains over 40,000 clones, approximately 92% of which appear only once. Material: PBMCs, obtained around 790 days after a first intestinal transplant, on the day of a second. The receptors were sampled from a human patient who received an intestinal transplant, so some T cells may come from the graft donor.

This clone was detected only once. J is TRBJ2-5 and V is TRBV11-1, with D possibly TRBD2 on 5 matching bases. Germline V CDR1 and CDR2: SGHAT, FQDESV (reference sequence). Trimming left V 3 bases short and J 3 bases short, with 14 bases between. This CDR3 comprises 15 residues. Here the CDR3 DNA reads TGTGCCAGCAGCTTGTCGGAAGGGAGTGAAGAGACCCAGTACTTC. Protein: CASSLSEGSEETQYF.

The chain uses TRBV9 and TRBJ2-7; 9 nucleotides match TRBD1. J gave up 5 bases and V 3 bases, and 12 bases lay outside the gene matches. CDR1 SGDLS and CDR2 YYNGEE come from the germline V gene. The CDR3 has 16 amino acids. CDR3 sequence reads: CASSAETGTGRHEQYF. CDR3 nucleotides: TGTGCCAGCAGCGCAGAAACCGGGACAGGGAGACACGAGCAGTACTTC.

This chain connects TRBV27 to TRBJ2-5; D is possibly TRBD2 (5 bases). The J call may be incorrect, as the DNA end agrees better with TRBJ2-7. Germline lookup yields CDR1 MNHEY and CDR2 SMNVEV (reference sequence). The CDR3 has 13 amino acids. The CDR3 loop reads CASSKEETYEQYF. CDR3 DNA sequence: TGTGCCAGCAGTAAGGAGGAAACCTACGAGCAGTACTTC.

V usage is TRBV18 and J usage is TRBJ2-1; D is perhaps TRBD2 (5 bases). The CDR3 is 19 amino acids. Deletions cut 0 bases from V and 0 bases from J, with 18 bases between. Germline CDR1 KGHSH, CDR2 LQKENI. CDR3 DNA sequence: TGTGCCAGCTCACCACCCGGAAGGAGCGGACCTTACTCCTACAATGAGCAGTTCTTC. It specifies CASSPPGRSGPYSYNEQFF.

The CDR3 loop is CASSRTLLDRVMAGNTIYF. The CDR3 coding sequence is TGTGCCAGCAGCCGGACCCTCTTAGACAGAGTAATGGCAGGAAACACCATATATTTT. This rearrangement joins TRBV5-5 to TRBJ1-3; D possibly corresponds to TRBD1 (5 bases). Germline values: CDR1 SGHKS, CDR2 YYEKEE (reference sequence). This CDR3 has 19 amino acids. V was cut by 4 bases and J by 4 bases, with 27 bases left in between.

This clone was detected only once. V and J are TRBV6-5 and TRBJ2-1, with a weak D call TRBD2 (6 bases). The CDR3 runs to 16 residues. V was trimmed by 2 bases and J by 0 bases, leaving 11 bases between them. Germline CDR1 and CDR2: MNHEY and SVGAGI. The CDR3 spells CASSYLSGLSYNEQFF. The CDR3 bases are TGTGCCAGCAGTTACCTTAGCGGTCTCTCCTACAATGAGCAGTTCTTC.

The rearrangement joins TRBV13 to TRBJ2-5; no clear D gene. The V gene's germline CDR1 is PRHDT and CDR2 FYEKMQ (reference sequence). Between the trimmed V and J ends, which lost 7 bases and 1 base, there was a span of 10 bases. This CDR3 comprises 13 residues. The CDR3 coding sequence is TGTGCCAGCACCCTCGGCGGCCAAGAGACCCAGTACTTC. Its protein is CASTLGGQETQYF.

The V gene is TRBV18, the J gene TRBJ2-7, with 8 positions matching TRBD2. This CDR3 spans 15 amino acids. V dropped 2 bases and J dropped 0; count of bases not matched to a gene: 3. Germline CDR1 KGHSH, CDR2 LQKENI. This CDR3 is CASSPGLAGSYEQYF. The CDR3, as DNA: TGTGCCAGCTCACCAGGTCTAGCGGGCTCCTACGAGCAGTACTTC.

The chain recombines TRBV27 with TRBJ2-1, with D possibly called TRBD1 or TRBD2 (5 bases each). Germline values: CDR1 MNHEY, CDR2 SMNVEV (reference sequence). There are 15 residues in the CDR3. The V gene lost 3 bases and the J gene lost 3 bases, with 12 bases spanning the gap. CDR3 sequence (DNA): TGTGCCAGCAGTTTCGGGACCGGGCTCTACAATGAGCAGTTCTTC. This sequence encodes CASSFGTGLYNEQFF.

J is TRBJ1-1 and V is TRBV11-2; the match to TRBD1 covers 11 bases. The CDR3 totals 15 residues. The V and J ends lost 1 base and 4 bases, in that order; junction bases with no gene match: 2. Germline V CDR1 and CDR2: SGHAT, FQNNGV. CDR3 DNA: TGTGCCAGCAGCTTAGCTGGGACAGGGGGCACTGAAGCTTTCTTT. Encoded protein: CASSLAGTGGTEAFF.

The CDR3 here is CASSLGLGARGYTF. As DNA, the CDR3 is TGTGCCAGCAGTTTAGGGTTGGGGGCTCGGGGCTACACCTTC. The chain couples TRBV27 to TRBJ1-2; D may be TRBD1 (6 bases). Trimming removed 2 bases at V and 8 bases at J, with 15 bases between. Germline V gives CDR1 MNHEY, CDR2 SMNVEV (reference sequence). The CDR3 has 14 amino acids.

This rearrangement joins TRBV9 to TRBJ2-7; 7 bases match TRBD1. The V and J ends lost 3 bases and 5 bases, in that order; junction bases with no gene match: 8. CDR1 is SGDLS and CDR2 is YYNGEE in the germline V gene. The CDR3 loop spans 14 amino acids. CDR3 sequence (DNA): TGTGCCAGCAGCGCGACAGGGTCGGGCCACGAGCAGTACTTC. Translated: CASSATGSGHEQYF.

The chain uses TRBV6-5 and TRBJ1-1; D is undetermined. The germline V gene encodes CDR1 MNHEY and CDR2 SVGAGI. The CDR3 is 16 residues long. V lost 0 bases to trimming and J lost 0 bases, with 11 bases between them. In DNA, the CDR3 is TGTGCCAGCAGTTACTCCTCCACCTCTTTGAACACTGAAGCTTTCTTT. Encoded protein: CASSYSSTSLNTEAFF.

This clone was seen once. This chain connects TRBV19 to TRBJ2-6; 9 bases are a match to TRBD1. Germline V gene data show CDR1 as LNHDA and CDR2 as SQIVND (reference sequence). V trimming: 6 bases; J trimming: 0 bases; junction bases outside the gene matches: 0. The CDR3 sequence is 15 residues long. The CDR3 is CASRQGASGANVLTF. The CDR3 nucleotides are TGTGCCAGTAGACAGGGGGCCTCTGGGGCCAACGTCCTGACTTTC.

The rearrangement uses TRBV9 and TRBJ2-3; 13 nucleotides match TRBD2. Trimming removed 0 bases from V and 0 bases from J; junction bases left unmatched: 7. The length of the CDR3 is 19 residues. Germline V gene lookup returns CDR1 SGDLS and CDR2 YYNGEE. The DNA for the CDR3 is TGTGCCAGCAGCGTAGCCGTAGGGACTAGCGGGGCTAGCACAGATACGCAGTATTTT. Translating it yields CASSVAVGTSGASTDTQYF.

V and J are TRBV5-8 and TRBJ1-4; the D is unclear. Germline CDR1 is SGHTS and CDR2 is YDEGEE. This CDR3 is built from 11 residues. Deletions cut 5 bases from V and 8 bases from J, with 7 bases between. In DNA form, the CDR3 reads TGTGCCAGCAGTATACTGGAAAAACTGTTTTTT. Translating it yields CASSILEKLFF.

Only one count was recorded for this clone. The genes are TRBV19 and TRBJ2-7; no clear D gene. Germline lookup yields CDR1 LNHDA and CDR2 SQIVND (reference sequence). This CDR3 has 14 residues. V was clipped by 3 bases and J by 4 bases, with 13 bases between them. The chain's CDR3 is CASSILGRTYEQYF. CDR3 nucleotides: TGTGCCAGTAGTATTCTCGGCAGAACATACGAGCAGTACTTC.

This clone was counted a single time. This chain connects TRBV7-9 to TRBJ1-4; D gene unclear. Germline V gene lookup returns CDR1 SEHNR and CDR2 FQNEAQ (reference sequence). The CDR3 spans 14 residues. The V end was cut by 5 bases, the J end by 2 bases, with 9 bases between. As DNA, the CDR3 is TGTGCCAGCAGCCCCGGCGATACTAATGAAAAACTGTTTTTT. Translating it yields CASSPGDTNEKLFF.

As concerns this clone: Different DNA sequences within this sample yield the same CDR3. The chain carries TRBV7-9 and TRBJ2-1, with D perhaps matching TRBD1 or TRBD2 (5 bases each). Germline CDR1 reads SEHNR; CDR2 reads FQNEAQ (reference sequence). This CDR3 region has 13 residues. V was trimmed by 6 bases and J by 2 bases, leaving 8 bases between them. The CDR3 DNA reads TGTGCCAGCAGGGGGGACCCCTACAATGAGCAGTTCTTC. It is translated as CASRGDPYNEQFF.

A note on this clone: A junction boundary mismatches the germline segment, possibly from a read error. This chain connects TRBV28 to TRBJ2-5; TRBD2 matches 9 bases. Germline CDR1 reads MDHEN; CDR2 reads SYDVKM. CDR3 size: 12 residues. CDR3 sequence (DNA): TGTGCCAGCAGTTTTGGGGGGACTAGCCCCAACTTC. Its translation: CASSFGGTSPNF.

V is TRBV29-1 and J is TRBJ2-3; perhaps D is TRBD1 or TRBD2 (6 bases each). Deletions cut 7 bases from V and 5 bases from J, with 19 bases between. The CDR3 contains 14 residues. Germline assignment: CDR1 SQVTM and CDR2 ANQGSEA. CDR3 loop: CSGTNRAAGDTQYF. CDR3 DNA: TGCAGCGGGACTAACAGGGCGGCTGGAGATACGCAGTATTTT.

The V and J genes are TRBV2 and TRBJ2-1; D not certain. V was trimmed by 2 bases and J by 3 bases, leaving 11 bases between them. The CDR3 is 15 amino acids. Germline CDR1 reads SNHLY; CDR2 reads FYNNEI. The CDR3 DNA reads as TGTGCCAGCAGTGAATACGATCTCTACTACAATGAGCAGTTCTTC. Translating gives CASSEYDLYYNEQFF.

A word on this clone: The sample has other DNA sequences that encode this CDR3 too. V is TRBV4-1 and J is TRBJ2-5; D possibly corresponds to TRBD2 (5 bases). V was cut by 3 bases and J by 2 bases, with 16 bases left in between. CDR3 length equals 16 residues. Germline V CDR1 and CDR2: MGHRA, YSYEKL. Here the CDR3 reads CASSHVTSGKQETQYF. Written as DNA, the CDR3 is TGCGCCAGCAGCCATGTGACCAGCGGAAAGCAAGAGACCCAGTACTTC.

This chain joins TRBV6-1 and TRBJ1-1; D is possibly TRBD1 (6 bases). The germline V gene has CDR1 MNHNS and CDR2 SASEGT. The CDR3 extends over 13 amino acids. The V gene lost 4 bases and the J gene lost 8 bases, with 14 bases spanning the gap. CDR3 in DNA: TGTGCCAGCAGTGTAGGGGGGTTCACCGAAGCTTTCTTT. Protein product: CASSVGGFTEAFF.

Here the CDR3 DNA reads TGTGCCAGCAGTTACTCGACCGGGATCGGCTATGGCTACACCTTC. Protein product: CASSYSTGIGYGYTF. V and J are TRBV6-5 and TRBJ1-2, with D unresolved. The CDR3 loop spans 15 amino acids. Germline V gives CDR1 MNHEY, CDR2 SVGAGI. V was trimmed by 0 bases and J by 4 bases, leaving 12 bases between them.

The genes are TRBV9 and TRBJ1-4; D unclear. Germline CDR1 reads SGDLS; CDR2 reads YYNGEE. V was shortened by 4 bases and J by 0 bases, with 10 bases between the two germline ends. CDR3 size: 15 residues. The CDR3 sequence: CASSPGVATNEKLFF. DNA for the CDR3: TGTGCCAGCAGCCCAGGTGTTGCAACTAATGAAAAACTGTTTTTT.

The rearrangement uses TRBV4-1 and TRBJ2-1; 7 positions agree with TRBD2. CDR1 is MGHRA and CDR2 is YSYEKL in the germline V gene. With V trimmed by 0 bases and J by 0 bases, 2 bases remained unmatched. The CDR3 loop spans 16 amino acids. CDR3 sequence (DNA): TGCGCCAGCAGCCAAGAGGGCGGGAGCTCCTACAATGAGCAGTTCTTC. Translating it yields CASSQEGGSSYNEQFF.